One and the same sample provided the 7 T cell receptor beta chains below, sequenced in a study of regulatory T cells in long-lasting Graves disease. The time point is: newly diagnosed GD, antithyroid drugs for less than 3 months. RNA extracted from PBMCs served as the sequencing template. Arm-PCR of CDR3 regions and iRepertoire HTBI primers were used to build TCR beta libraries. MiXCR, run by TCRdb on the multiplex PCR reads, gives a single entry per CDR3 protein. There are roughly 500,000 distinct CDR3 sequences in the sample; around 12% occur only once, and almost 9% lies in the top ten. Separately, the same data were catalogued under a study of T cells in Graves' hyperthyroidism and ophthalmopathy.

Source: peripheral blood mononuclear cells (PBMCs), taken at new diagnosis, from a patient treated with antithyroid drugs. The receptors shown here come from a woman in her 30s with Graves disease.

The gene calls are TRBV20-1 and TRBJ1-1, with 10 nucleotides matching TRBD1. Trimming at V came to 1 base and at J to 7 bases, leaving 0 bases not matched to a gene. This CDR3 is 12 amino acids long. From germline, CDR1 is DFQATT and CDR2 SNEGSKA (reference sequence). This CDR3 reads CSARGTGGEAFF. CDR3 DNA sequence: TGCAGTGCTAGAGGGACAGGGGGTGAAGCTTTCTTT.

The chain carries TRBV28 and TRBJ2-7; D tentatively fits TRBD1 or TRBD2 (5 bases each). V was cut by 9 bases and J by 7 bases, with 13 bases left in between. This CDR3 has 11 amino acids. Germline assignment: CDR1 MDHEN and CDR2 SYDVKM. The CDR3 region is CASPPWGEQYF. In DNA form, the CDR3 reads TGTGCCAGTCCCCCCTGGGGGGAGCAGTACTTC.

This clonotype was counted between two and nine times. This chain links TRBV30 with TRBJ2-1; 8 bases align to TRBD2. J was trimmed by 4 bases and V by 6 bases; bases with no gene match: 8. The CDR3 is 14 amino acids. From germline, CDR1 is GTSNPN and CDR2 SVGIG (reference sequence). The CDR3 DNA is TGTGCCTGTGGCGGGCTAGCGGGTTACAATGAGCAGTTCTTC. It encodes CACGGLAGYNEQFF. The variable domain in full, completed from reference TRBV30 and TRBJ2-1, reads SQTIHQWPATLVQPVGSPLSLECTVEGTSNPNLYWYRQAAGRGLQLLFYSVGIGQISSEVPQNLSASRPQDRQFILSSKKLLLSDSGFYLCACGGLAGYNEQFFGPGTRLTVL.

CDR3 amino acids: CNTPTAFSYEQYF. The CDR3 DNA reads TGCAATACCCCGACAGCCTTCTCCTACGAGCAGTACTTC. The chain has TRBV20-1 and TRBJ2-7; a weak D match, TRBD1 (5 bases). This CDR3 has 13 residues. Germline V gives CDR1 DFQATT, CDR2 SNEGSKA (reference sequence).

The chain employs TRBV20-1 and TRBJ2-7; no clear D. The CDR3 totals 12 residues. The germline V gene has CDR1 DFQATT and CDR2 SNEGSKA (reference sequence). Trimming left V 6 bases short and J 0 bases short, with 9 bases between. CDR3 in amino acids: CSAPRSSYEQYV. CDR3 nucleotides: TGCAGTGCCCCAAGGAGCTCCTACGAGCAGTACGTC.

This clonotype has ten or more counts. The chain joins TRBV20-1 to TRBJ2-3; D may be TRBD2 (6 bases). The CDR3 consists of 14 residues. V lost 6 bases and J 4 bases, leaving 17 bases between the germline ends. Germline loops: CDR1 DFQATT, CDR2 SNEGSKA (reference sequence). The DNA of the CDR3 is TGCAGTGCCGTAGCGGTTAGGTATCCAGATACGCAGTATTTT. Protein: CSAVAVRYPDTQYF.

This clonotype was detected a few times. This chain connects TRBV4-1 to TRBJ2-7; D may be TRBD1 (6 bases). V dropped 3 bases and J dropped 0 bases, with 12 bases sitting between them. This CDR3 has 15 residues. Germline V gene data show CDR1 as MGHRA and CDR2 as YSYEKL. In nucleotides, the CDR3 is TGCGCCAGCAGCCAGGCCGGGACACTCTCCTACGAGCAGTACTTC. Its protein product is CASSQAGTLSYEQYF.